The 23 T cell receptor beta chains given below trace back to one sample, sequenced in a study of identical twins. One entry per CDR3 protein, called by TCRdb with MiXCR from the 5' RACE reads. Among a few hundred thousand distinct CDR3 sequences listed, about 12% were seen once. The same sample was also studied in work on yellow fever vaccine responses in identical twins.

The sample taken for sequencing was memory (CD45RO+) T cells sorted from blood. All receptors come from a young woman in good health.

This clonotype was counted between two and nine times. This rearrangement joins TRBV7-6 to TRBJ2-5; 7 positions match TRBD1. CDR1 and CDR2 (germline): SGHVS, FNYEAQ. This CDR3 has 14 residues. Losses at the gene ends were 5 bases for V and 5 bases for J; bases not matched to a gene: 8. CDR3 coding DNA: TGTGCCAGCAGCGTGCAGGGGGTTTTGGAGACCCAGTACTTC. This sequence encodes CASSVQGVLETQYF.

CDR3 sequence reads: CAISEAAGNQPQHF. The DNA for the CDR3 is TGTGCCATCAGTGAGGCTGCAGGGAATCAGCCCCAGCATTTT. V gene TRBV10-3 combines with J gene TRBJ1-5, with a weak D call TRBD1 (5 bases). The CDR3 consists of 14 residues. V dropped 2 bases and J dropped 4 bases, with 9 bases sitting between them. Germline V lookup: CDR1 ENHRY, CDR2 SYGVKD.

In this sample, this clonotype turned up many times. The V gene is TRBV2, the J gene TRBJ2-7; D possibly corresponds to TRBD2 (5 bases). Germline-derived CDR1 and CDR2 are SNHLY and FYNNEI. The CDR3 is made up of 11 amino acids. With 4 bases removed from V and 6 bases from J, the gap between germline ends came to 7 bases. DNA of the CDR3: TGTGCCAGCAGTGTACGGGGCGAGCAGTACTTC. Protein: CASSVRGEQYF.

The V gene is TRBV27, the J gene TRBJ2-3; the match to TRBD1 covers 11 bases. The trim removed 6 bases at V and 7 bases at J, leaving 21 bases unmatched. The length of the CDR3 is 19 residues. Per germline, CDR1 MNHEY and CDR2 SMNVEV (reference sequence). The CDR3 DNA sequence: TGTGCCAGCAGCCTACGTCGTCCAGGACAGGGGGCGCCGAGAAATACGCAGTATTTT. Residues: CASSLRRPGQGAPRNTQYF.

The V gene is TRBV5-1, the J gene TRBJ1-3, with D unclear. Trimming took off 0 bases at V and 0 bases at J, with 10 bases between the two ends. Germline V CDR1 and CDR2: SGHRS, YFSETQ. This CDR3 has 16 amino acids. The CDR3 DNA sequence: TGCGCCAGCAGCTTGGAGGCCAGGAGCTCTGGAAACACCATATATTTT. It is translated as CASSLEARSSGNTIYF.

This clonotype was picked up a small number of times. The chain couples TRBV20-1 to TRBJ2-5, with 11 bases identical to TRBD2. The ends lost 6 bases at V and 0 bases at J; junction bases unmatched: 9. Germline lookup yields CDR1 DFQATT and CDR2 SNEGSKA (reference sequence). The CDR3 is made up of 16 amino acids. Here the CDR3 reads CSAATTSGGDQETQYF. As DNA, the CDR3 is TGCAGTGCGGCTACTACTAGCGGGGGTGACCAAGAGACCCAGTACTTC.

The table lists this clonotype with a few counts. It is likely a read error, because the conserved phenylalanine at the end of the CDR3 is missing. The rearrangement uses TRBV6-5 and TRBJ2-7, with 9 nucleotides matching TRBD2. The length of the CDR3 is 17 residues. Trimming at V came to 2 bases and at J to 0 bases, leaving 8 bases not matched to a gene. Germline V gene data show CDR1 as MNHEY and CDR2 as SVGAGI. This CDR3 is CASSYSSSGDFSYEQYL. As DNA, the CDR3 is TGTGCCAGCAGTTACAGCTCTAGCGGGGATTTCTCCTACGAGCAGTACTTA.

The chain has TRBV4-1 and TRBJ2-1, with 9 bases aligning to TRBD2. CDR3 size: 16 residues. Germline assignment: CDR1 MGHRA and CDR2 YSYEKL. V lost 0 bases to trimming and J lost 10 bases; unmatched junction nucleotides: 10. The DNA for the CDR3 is TGCGCCAGCAGCCAAGAATCCCTAGCGGGACGGCGAGAGCAGTTCTTC. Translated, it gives CASSQESLAGRREQFF.

CDR3 nucleotides: TGTGCCAGCAGCCAAGAGTGGGGGAGCTCCTACAATGAGCAGTTCTTC. Translation gives CASSQEWGSSYNEQFF. The chain recombines TRBV3-1 with TRBJ2-1, with D possibly being TRBD1 or TRBD2 (5 bases each). The germline CDR1 and CDR2 sequences are LGHDT and YNNKEL (reference sequence). V was trimmed by 0 bases and J by 0 bases, leaving 9 bases between them. The CDR3 is 16 residues long.

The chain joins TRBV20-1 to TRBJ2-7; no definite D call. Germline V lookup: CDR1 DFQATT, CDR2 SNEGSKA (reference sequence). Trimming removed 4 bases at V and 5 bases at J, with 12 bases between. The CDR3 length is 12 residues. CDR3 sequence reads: CSANRQDHEQYF. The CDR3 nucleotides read TGCAGTGCTAATCGCCAGGACCACGAGCAGTACTTC.

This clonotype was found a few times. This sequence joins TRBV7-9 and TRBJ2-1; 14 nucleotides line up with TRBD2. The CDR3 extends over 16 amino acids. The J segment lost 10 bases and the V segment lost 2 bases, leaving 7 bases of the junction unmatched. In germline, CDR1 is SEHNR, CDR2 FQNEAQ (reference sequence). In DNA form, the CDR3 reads TGTGCCAGCAGCTTAAGACTAGCGGGAGGGGGTCGGGAGCAGTTCTTC. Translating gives CASSLRLAGGGREQFF.

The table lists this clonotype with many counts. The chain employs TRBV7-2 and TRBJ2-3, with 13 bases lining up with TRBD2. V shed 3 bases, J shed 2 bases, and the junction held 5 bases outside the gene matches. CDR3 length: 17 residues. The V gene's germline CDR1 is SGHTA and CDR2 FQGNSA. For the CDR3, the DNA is TGTGCCAGCAGCTTGACTAGCGGGAGGACTATCACAGATACGCAGTATTTT. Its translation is CASSLTSGRTITDTQYF. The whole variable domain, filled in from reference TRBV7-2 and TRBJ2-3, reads GAGVSQSPSNKVTEKGKDVELRCDPISGHTALYWYRQSLGQGLEFLIYFQGNSAPDKSGLPSDRFSAERTGGSVSTLTIQRTQQEDSAVYLCASSLTSGRTITDTQYFGPGTRLTVL.

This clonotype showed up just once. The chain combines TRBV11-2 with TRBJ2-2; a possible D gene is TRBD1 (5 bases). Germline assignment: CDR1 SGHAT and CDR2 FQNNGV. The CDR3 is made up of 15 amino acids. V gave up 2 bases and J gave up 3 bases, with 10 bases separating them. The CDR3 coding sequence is TGTGCCAGCAGCTTACAGGGTGCGGACACCGGGGAGCTGTTTTTT. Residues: CASSLQGADTGELFF.

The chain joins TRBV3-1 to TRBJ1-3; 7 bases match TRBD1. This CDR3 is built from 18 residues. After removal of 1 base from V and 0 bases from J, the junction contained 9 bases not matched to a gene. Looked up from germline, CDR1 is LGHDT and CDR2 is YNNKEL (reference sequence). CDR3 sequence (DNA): TGTGCCAGCAGCCAAGTCCCGGGGACAGCCAGCTCTGGAAACACCATATATTTT. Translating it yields CASSQVPGTASSGNTIYF.

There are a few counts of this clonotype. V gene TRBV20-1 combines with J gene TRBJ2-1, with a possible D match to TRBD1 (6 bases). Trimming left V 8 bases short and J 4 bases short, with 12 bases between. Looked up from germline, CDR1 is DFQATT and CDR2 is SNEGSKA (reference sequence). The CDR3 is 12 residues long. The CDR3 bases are TGCAGTCCCGAGGGGGATTACAATGAGCAGTTCTTC. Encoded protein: CSPEGDYNEQFF.

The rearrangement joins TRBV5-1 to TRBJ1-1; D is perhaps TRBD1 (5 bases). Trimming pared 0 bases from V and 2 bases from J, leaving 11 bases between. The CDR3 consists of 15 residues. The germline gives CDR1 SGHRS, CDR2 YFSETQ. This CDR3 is CASSLDPGVNTEAFF. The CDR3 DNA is TGCGCCAGCAGCTTGGATCCGGGGGTAAACACTGAAGCTTTCTTT.

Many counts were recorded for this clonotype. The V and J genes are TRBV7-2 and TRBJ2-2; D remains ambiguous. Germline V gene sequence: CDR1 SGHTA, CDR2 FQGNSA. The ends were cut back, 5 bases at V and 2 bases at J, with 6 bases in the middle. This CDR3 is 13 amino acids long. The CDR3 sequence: CASSPINTGELFF. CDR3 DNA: TGTGCCAGCAGCCCGATTAACACCGGGGAGCTGTTTTTT.

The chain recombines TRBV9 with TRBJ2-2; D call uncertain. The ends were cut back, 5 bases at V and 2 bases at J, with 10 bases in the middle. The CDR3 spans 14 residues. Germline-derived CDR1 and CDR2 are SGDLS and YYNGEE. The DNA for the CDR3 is TGTGCCAGCAGGTCCCAGCTAAACACCGGGGAGCTGTTTTTT. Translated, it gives CASRSQLNTGELFF.

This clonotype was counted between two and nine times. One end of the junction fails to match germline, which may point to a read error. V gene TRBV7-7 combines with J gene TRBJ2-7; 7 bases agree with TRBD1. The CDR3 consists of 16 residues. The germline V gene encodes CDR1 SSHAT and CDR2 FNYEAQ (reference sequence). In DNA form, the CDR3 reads TGTGCTAGCAGCCTGAATATCCGGGACAGCGACTACGAGCAGTACTTC. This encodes CASSLNIRDSDYEQYF.

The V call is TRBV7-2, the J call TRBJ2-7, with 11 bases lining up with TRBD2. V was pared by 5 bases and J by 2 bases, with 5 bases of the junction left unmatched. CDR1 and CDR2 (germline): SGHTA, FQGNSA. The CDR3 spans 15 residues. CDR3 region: CASSRTSGGPYEQYF. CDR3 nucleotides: TGTGCCAGCAGCCGCACTAGCGGGGGCCCCTACGAGCAGTACTTC.

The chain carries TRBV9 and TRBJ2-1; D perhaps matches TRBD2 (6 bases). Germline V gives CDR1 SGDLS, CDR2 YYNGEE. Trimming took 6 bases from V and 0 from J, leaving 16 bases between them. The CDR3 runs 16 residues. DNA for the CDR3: TGTGCCAGCACCTCTATGGGGGGAAGCTCCTACAATGAGCAGTTCTTC. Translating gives CASTSMGGSSYNEQFF.

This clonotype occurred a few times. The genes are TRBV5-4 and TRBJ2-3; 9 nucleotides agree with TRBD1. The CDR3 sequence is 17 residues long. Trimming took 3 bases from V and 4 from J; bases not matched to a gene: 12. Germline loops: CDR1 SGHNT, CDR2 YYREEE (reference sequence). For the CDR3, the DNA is TGTGCCAGCAGCTATTACAGGGGGCGTTTTTCCGCAGATACGCAGTATTTT. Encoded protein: CASSYYRGRFSADTQYF.

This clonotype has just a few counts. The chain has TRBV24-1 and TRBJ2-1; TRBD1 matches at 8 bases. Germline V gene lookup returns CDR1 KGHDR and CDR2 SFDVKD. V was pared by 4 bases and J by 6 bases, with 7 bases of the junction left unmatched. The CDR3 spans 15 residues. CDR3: CATSDPTGDANEQFF. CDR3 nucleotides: TGTGCCACCAGTGACCCGACAGGGGATGCCAATGAGCAGTTCTTC.